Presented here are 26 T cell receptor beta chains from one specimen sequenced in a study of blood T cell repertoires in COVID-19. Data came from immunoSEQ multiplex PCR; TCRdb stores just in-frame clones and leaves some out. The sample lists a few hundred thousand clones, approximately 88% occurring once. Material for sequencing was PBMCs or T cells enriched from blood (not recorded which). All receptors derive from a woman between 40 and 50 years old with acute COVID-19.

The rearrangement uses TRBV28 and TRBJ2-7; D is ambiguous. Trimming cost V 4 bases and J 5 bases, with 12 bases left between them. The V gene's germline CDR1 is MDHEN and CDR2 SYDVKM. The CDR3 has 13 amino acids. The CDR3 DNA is TGTGCCAGCAGTTATCGCGGTTCCCACGAGCAGTACTTC. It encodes CASSYRGSHEQYF.

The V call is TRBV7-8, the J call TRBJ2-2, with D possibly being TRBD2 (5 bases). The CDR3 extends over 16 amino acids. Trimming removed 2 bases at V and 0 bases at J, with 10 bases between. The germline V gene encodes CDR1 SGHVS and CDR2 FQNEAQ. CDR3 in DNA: TGTGCCAGCAGCTTAACGCGGGCCTCGAACACCGGGGAGCTGTTTTTT. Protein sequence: CASSLTRASNTGELFF.

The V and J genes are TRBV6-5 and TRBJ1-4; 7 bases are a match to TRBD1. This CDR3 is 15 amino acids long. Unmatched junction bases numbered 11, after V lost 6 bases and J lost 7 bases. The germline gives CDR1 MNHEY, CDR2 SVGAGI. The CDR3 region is CASRARQGLVEKLFF. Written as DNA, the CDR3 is TGTGCCAGCAGAGCCCGACAGGGTTTGGTTGAAAAACTGTTTTTT.

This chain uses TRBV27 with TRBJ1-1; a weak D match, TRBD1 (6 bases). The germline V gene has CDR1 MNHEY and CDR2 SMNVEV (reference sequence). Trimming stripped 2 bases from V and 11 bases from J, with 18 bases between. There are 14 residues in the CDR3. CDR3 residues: CASSLGSRGFRAFF. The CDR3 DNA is TGTGCCAGCAGTTTAGGGTCCAGGGGATTTCGGGCTTTCTTT.

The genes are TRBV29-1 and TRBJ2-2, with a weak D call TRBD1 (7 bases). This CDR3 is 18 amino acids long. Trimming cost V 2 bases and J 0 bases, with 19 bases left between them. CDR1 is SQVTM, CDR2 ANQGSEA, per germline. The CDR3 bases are TGCAGCGTTGAATTTGTTGGGCGGGACAGACCGAACACCGGGGAGCTGTTTTTT. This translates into CSVEFVGRDRPNTGELFF.

The DNA for the CDR3 is TGTGCCAGCAGCAAGGAAGCGGAAACAGATACGCAGTATTTT. The encoded protein is CASSKEAETDTQYF. The rearrangement links TRBV21-1 to TRBJ2-3; the table's D call, TRBD2, was not checked against the DNA. TRBV21-1 is designated a pseudogene. The CDR3 consists of 14 residues.

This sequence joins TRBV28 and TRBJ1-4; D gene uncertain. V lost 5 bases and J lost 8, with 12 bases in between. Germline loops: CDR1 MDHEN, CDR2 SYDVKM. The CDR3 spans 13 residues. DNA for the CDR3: TGTGCCAGCAGTCGATTAATGCAGGAAAAACTGTTTTTT. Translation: CASSRLMQEKLFF.

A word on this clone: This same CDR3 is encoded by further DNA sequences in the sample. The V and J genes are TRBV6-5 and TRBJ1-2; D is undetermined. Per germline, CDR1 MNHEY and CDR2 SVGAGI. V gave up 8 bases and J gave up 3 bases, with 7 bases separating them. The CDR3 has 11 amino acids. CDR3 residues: CASGRDYGYTF. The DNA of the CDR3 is TGTGCCAGCGGGAGGGACTATGGCTACACCTTC.

The CDR3 region has the DNA TGTGCCAGCAGCGTAGGGACAGGGGGGGAATCCTACGAGCAGTACTTC. Amino acids: CASSVGTGGESYEQYF. This chain joins TRBV9 and TRBJ2-7, with 10 bases aligning to TRBD1. CDR1 is SGDLS, CDR2 YYNGEE, per germline. The CDR3 contains 16 residues. V was pared by 0 bases and J by 1 base, with 4 bases of the junction left unmatched.

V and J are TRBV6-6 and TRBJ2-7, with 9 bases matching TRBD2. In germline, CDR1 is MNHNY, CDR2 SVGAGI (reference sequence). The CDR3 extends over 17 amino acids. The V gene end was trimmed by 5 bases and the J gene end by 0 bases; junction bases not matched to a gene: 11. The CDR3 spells CASSPNIQAGGSYEQYF. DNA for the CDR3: TGTGCCAGCAGTCCAAATATCCAAGCGGGAGGCTCCTACGAGCAGTACTTC.

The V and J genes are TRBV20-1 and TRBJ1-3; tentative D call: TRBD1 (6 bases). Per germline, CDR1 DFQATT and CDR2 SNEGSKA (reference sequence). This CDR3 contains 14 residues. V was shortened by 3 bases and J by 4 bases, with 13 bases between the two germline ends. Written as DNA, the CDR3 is TGCAGTGCTAGTTTGGGGGCTTCAGGAAACACCATATATTTT. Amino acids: CSASLGASGNTIYF.

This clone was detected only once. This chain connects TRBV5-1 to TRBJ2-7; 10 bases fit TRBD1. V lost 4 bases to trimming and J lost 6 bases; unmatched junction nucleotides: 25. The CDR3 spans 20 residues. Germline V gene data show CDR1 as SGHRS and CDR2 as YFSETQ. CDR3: CASSQYGTEGQGWYGFEQYF. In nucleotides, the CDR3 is TGCGCCAGCAGCCAATATGGAACCGAGGGACAGGGGTGGTATGGTTTCGAGCAGTACTTC. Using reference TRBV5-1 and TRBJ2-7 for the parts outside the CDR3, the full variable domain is KAGVTQTPRYLIKTRGQQVTLSCSPISGHRSVSWYQQTPGQGLQFLFEYFSETQRNKGNFPGRFSGRQFSNSRSEMNVSTLELGDSALYLCASSQYGTEGQGWYGFEQYFGPGTRLTVT.

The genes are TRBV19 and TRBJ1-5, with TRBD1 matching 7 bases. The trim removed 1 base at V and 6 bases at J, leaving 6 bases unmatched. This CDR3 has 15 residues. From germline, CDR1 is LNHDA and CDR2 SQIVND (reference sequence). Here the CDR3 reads CASSIGATGIQPQHF. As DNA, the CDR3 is TGTGCCAGTAGTATAGGGGCGACAGGGATTCAGCCCCAGCATTTT.

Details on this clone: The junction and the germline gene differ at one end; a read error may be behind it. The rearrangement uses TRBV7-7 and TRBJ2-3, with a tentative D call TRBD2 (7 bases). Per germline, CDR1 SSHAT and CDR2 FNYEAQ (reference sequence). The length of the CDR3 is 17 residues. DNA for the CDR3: TGTGCTAGCAGCCGTATAAGGGGGGGGACGGTCGACGATACGCAGTATTTT. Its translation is CASSRIRGGTVDDTQYF.

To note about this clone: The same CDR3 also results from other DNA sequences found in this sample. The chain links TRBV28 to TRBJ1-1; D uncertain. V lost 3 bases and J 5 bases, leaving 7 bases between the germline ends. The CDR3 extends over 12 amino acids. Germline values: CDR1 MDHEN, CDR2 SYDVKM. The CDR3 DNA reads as TGTGCCAGCAGTTTTGCCCGGACTGAAGCTTTCTTT. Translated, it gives CASSFARTEAFF.

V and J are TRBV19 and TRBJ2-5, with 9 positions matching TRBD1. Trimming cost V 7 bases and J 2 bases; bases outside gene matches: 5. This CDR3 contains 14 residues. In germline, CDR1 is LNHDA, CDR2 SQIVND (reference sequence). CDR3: CASNADRGQETQYF. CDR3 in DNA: TGTGCCAGTAACGCTGACAGGGGGCAAGAGACCCAGTACTTC.

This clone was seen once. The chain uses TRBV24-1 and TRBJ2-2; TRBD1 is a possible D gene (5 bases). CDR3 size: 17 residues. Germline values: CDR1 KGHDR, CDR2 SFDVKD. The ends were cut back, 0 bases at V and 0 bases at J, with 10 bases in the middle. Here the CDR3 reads CATSDLFDSSNTGELFF. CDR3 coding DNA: TGTGCCACCAGTGATTTGTTTGACAGTTCGAACACCGGGGAGCTGTTTTTT.

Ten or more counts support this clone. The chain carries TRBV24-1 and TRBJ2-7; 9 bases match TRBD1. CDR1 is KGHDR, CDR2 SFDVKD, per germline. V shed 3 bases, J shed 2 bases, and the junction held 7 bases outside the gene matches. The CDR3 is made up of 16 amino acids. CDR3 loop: CATSDNAGTGPYEQYF. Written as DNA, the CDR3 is TGTGCCACCAGTGATAATGCCGGGACAGGGCCCTACGAGCAGTACTTC.

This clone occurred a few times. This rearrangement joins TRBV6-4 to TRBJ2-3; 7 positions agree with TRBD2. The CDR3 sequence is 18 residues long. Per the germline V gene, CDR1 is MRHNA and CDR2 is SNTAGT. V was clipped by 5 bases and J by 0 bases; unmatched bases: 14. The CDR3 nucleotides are TGTGCCAGCAGTCCAAAATCTGGCGGGAGTCTCAGCACAGATACGCAGTATTTT. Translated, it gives CASSPKSGGSLSTDTQYF.

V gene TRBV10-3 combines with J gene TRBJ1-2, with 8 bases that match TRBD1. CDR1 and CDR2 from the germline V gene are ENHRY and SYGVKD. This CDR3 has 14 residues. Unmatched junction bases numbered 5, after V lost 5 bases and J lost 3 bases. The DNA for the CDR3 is TGTGCCATCAGTTGGACAGGGCAAGACTATGGCTACACCTTC. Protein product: CAISWTGQDYGYTF.

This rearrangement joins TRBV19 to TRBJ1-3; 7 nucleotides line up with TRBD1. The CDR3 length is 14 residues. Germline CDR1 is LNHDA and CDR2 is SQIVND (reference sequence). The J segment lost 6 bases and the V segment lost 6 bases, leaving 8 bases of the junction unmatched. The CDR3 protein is CASSPYRGQNTIYF. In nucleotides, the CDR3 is TGTGCCAGTAGCCCATACAGGGGCCAAAACACCATATATTTT.

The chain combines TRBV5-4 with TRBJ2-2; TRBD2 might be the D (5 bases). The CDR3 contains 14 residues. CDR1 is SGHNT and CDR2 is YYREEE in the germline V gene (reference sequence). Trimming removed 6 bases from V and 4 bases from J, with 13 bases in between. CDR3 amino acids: CASTTPGSTGELFF. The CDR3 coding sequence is TGTGCCAGCACCACCCCGGGGTCCACCGGGGAGCTGTTTTTT. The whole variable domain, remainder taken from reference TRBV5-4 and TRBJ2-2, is ETGVTQSPTHLIKTRGQQVTLRCSSQSGHNTVSWYQQALGQGPQFIFQYYREEENGRGNFPPRFSGLQFPNYSSELNVNALELDDSALYLCASTTPGSTGELFFGEGSRLTVL.

The CDR3 sequence is CASRGDRGHFSSYNEQFF. The CDR3 coding sequence is TGTGCCAGCAGGGGGGACAGGGGGCATTTTAGCTCCTACAATGAGCAGTTCTTC. This sequence joins TRBV2 and TRBJ2-1; 12 positions match TRBD1. The CDR3 is 18 amino acids. J lost 0 bases, V lost 6 bases, and 9 bases had no gene match. CDR1 and CDR2 (germline): SNHLY, FYNNEI.

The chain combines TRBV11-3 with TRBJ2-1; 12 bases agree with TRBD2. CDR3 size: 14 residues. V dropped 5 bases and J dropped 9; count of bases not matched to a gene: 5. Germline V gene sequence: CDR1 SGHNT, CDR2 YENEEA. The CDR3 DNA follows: TGTGCCAGCAGCAAGACTAGCGGGAGTTCTGAGCAGTTCTTC. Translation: CASSKTSGSSEQFF. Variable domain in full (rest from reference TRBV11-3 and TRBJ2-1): EAGVVQSPRYKIIEKKQPVAFWCNPISGHNTLYWYLQNLGQGPELLIRYENEEAVDDSQLPKDRFSAERLKGVDSTLKIQPAELGDSAVYLCASSKTSGSSEQFFGPGTRLTVL.

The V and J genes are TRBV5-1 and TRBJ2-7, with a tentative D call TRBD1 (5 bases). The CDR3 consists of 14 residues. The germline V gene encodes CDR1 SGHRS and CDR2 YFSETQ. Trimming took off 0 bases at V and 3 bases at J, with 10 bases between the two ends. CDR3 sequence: CASSLEGRDYEQYV. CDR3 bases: TGCGCCAGCAGCTTGGAAGGCAGGGACTACGAGCAGTACGTC.

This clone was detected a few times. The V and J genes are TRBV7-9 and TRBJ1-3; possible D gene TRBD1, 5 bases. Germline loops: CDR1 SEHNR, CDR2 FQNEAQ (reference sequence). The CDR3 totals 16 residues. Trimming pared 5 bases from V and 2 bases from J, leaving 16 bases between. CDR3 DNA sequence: TGTGCCAGCAGCCCCCGAGAGACAGAACCTGGAAACACCATATATTTT. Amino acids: CASSPRETEPGNTIYF.